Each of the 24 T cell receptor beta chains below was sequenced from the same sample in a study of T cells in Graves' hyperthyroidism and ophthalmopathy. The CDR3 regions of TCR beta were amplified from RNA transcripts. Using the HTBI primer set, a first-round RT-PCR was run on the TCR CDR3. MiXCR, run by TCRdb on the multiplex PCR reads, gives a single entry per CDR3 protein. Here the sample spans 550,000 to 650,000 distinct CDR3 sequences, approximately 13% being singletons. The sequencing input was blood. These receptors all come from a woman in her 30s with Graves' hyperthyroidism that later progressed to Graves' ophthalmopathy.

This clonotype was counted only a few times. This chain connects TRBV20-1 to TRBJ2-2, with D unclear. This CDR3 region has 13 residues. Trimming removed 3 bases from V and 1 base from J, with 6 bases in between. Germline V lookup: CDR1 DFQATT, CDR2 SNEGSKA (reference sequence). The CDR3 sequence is CSASPGNTGELFF. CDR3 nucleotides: TGCAGTGCTAGTCCTGGGAACACCGGGGAGCTGTTTTTT.

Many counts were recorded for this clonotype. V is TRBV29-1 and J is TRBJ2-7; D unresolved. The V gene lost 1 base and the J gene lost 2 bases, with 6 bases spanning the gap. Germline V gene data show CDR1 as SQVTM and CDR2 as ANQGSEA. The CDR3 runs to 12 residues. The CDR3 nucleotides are TGCAGCGTTGAAGGGCAGGCCTACGAGCAGTACTTC. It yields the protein CSVEGQAYEQYF.

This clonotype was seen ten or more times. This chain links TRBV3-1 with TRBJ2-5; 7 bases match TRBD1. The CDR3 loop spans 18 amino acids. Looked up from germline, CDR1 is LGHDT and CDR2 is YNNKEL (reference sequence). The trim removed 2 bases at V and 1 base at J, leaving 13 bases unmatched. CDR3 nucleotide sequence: TGTGCCAGCAGCCAAAAACAGGGGTCGCTGATTCTCCAAGAGACCCAGTACTTC. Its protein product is CASSQKQGSLILQETQYF.

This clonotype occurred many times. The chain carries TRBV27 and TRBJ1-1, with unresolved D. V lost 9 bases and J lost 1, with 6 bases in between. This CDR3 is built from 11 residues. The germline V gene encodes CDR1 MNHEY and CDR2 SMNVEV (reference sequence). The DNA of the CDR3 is TGTGCCAGTTATGAGAACACTGAAGCTTTCTTT. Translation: CASYENTEAFF.

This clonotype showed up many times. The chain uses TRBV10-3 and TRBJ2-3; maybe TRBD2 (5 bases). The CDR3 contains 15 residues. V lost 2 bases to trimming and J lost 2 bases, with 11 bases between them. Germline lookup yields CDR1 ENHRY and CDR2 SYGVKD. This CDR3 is CAISERETTTDTQYF. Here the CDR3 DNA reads TGTGCCATCAGTGAGCGAGAGACTACCACAGATACGCAGTATTTT.

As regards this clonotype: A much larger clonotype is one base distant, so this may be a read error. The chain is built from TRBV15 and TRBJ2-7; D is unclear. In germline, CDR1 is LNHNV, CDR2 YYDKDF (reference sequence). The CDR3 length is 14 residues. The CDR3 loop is CATSRDRQFYKQYF. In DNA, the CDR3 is TGTGCCACCAGCAGAGATCGGCAGTTCTACAAGCAGTACTTC.

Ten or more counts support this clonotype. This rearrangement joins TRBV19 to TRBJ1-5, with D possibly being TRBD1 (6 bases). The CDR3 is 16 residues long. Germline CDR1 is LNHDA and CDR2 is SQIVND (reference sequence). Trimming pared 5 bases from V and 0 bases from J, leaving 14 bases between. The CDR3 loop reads CASSSQGRGSNQPQHF. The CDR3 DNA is TGTGCCAGTAGTTCACAGGGCCGGGGTAGCAATCAGCCCCAGCATTTT.

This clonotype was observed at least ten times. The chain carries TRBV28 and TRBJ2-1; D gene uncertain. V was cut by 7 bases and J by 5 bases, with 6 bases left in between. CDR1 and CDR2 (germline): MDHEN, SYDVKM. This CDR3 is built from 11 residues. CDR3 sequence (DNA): TGTGCCAGCATTTCGAACAATGAGCAGTTCTTC. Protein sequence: CASISNNEQFF.

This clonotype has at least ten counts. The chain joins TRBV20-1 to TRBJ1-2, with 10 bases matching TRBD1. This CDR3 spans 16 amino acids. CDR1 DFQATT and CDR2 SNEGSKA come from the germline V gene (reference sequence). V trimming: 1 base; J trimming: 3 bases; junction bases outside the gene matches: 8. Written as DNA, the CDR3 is TGCAGTGCTAGAGGGACAGGGGGGAAGGAGTACTATGGCTACACCTTC. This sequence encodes CSARGTGGKEYYGYTF.

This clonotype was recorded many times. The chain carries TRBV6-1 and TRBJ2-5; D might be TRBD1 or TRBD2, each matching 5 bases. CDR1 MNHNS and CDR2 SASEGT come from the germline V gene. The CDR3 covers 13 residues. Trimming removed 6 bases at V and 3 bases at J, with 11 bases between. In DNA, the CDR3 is TGTGCCAGCAGAACCGGGACGGAAGAGACCCAGTACTTC. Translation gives CASRTGTEETQYF.

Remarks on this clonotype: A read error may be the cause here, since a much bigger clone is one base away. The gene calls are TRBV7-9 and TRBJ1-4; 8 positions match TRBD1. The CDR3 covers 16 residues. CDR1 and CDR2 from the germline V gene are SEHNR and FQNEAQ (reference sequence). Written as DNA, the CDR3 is TGTGCCATCAGCCCCACTCGGACAGGGAGTAATGAAAAACTGTTTTTT. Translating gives CAISPTRTGSNEKLFF.

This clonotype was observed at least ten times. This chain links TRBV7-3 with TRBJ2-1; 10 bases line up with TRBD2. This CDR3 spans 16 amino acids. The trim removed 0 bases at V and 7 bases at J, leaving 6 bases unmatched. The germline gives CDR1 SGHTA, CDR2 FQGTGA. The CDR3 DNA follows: TGTGCCAGCAGCTTAACCCAAGCGGGAGGGCGGAATGAGCAGTTCTTC. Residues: CASSLTQAGGRNEQFF.

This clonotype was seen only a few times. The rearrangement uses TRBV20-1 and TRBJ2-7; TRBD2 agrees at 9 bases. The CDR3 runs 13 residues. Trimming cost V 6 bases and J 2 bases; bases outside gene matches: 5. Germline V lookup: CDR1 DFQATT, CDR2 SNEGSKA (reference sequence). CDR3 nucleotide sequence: TGCAGTGCCACGCGGGAGGGAGCCTACGAGCAGTACTTC. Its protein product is CSATREGAYEQYF.

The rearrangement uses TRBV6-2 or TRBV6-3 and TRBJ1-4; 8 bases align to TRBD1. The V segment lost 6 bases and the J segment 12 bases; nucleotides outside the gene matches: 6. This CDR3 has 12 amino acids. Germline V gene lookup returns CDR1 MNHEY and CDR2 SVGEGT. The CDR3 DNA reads TGTGCCAGCAGGATACAGGGGGGGGAACTGTTTTTT. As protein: CASRIQGGELFF.

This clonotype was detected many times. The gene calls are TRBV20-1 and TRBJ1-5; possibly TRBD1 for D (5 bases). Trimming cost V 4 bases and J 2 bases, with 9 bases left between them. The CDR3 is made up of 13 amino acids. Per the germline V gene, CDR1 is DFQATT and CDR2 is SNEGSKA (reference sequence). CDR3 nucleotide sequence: TGCAGTGCTACCTTGACAGGCAATCAGCCCCAGCATTTT. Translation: CSATLTGNQPQHF.

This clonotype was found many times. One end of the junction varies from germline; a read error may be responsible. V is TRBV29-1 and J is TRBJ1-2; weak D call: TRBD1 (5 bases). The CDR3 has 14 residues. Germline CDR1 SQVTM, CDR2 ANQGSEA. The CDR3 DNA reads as TGCAGCGTCGAAGCGGTAGGGGAGGCCTATGGCTACACCTTC. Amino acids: CSVEAVGEAYGYTF.

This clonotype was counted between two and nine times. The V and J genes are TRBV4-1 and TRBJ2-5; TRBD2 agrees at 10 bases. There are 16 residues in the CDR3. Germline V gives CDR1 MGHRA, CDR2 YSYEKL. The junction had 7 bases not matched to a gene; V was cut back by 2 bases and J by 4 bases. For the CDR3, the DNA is TGCGCCAGCAGCCAATCCTTGGCTAGCGGGAGAGAGACCCAGTACTTC. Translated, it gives CASSQSLASGRETQYF.

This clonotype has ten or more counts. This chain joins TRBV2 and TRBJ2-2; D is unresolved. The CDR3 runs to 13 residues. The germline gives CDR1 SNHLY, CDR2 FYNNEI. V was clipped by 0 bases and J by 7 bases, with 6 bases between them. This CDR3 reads CASSEALRGELFF. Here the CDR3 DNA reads TGTGCCAGCAGTGAAGCGCTTCGCGGGGAGCTGTTTTTT.

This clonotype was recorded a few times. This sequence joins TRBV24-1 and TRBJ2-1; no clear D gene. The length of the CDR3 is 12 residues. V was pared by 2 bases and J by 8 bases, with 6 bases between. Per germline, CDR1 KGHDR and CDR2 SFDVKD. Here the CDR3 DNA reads TGTGCCACCAGTGATTCGGTCGATGAGCAGTTCTTC. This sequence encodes CATSDSVDEQFF.

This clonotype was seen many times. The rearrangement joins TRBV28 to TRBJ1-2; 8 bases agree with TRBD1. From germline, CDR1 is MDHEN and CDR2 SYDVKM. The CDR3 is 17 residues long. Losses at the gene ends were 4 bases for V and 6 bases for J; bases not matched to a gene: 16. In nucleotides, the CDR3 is TGTGCCAGCAGTTGGGGCTCCGACAGACAGGGGAAGGATGGCTACACCTTC. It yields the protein CASSWGSDRQGKDGYTF.

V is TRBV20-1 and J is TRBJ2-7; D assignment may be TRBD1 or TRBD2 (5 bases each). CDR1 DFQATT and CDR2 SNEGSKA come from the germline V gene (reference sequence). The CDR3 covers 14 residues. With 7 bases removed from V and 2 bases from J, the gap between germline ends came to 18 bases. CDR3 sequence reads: CSVSRGTETYEQYF. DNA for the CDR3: TGCAGTGTTTCCCGTGGGACGGAGACCTACGAGCAGTACTTC.

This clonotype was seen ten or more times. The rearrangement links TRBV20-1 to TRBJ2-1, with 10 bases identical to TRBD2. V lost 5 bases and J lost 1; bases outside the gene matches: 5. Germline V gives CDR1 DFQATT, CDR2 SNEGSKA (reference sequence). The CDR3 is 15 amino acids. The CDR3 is CSAPSGSGSYNEQFF. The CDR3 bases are TGCAGTGCTCCTAGCGGGAGCGGGTCCTACAATGAGCAGTTCTTC.

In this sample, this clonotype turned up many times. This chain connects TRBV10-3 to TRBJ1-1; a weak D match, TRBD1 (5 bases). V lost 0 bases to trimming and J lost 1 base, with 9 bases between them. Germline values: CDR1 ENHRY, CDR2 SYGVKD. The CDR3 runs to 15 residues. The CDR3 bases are TGTGCCATCAGTGAGTCTGGGACTTCGAACACTGAAGCTTTCTTT. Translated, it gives CAISESGTSNTEAFF.

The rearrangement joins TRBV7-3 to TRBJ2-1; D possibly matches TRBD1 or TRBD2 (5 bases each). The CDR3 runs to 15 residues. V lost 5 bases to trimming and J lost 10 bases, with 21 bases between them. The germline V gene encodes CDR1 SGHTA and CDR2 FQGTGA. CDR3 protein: CASSPGWTGAEEQFF. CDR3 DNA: TGTGCCAGCAGCCCCGGGTGGACTGGGGCGGAGGAGCAGTTCTTC.